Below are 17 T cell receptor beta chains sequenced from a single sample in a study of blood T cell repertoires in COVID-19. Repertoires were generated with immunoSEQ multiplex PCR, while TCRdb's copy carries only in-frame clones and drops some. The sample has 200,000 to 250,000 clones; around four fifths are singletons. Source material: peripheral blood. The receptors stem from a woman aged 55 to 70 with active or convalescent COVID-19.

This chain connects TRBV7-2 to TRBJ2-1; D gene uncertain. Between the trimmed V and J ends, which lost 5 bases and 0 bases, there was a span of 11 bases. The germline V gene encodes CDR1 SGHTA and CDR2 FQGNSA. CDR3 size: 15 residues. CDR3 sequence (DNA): TGTGCCAGCAGCGCCAGCGCGAGCTCCTACAATGAGCAGTTCTTC. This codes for CASSASASSYNEQFF.

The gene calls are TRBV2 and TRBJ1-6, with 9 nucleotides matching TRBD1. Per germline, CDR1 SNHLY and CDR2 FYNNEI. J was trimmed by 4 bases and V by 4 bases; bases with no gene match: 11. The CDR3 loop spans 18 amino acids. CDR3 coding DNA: TGTGCCAGCAGTGTAGGGGTGGGACAGGGACTTTATAATTCACCCCTCCACTTT. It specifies CASSVGVGQGLYNSPLHF.

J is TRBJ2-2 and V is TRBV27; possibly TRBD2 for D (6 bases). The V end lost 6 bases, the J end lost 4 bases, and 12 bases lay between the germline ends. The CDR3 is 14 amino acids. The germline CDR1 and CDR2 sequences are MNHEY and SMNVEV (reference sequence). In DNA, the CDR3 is TGTGCCAGCAGCGCGCCGGGGGTCACCGGGGAGCTGTTTTTT. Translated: CASSAPGVTGELFF.

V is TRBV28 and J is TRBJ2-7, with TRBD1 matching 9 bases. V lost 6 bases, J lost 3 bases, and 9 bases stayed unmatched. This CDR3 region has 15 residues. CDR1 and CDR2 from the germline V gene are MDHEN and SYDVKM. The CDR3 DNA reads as TGTGCCAGCAGCCCAGCTCTGACAGGGGGCTACGAGCAGTACGTC. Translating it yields CASSPALTGGYEQYV.

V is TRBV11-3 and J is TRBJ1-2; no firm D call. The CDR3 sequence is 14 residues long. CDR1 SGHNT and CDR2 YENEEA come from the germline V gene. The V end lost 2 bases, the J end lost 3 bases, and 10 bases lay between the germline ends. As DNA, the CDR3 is TGTGCCAGCAGCTTAATCGGACTGGACTATGGCTACACCTTC. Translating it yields CASSLIGLDYGYTF.

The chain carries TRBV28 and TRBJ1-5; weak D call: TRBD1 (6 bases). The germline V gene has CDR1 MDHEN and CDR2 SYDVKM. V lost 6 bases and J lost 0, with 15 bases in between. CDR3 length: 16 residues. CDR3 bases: TGTGCCAGCAGCCCTGGACAGTTCTATAGCAATCAGCCCCAGCATTTT. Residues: CASSPGQFYSNQPQHF. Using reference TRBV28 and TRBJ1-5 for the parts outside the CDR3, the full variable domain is DVKVTQSSRYLVKRTGEKVFLECVQDMDHENMFWYRQDPGLGLRLIYFSYDVKMKEKGDIPEGYSVSREKKERFSLILESASTNQTSMYLCASSPGQFYSNQPQHFGDGTRLSIL.

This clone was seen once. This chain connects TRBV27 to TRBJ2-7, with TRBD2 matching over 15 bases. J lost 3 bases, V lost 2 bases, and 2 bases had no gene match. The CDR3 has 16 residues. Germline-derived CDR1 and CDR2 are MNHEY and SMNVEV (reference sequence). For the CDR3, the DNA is TGTGCCAGCAGTTTAGTGGGACTAGCGGGAGGCTACGAGCAGTACTTC. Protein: CASSLVGLAGGYEQYF.

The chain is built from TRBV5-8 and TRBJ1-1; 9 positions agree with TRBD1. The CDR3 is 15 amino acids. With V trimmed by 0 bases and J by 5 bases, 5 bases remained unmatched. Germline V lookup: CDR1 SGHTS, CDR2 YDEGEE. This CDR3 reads CASSLAGTGLTEAFF. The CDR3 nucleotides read TGTGCCAGCAGCTTGGCCGGGACAGGGTTGACTGAAGCTTTCTTT.

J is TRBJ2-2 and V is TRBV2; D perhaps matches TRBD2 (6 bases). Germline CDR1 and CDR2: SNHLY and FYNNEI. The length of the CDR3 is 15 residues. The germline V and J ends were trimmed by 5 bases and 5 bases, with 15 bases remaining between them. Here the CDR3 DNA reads TGTGCCAGCAGTATAGCAGCGGGTTATACCGGGGAGCTGTTTTTT. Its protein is CASSIAAGYTGELFF.

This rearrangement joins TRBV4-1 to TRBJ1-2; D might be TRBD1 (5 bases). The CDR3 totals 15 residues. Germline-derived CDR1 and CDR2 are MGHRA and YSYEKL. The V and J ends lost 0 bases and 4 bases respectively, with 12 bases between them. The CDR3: CASSQDGGGLYGYTF. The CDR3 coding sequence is TGCGCCAGCAGCCAAGACGGGGGGGGACTCTATGGCTACACCTTC.

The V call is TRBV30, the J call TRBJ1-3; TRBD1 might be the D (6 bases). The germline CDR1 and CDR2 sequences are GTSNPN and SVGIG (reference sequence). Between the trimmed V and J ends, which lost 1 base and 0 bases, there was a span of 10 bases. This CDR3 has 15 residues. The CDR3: CAWSDGDNSGNTIYF. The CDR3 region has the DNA TGTGCCTGGAGTGACGGGGACAACTCTGGAAACACCATATATTTT.

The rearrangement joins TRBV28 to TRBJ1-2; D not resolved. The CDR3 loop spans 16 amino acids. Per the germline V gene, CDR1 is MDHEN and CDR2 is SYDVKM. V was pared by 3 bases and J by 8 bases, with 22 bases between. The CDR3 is CASSFFNLEEREGYTF. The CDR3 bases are TGTGCCAGCAGTTTTTTTAATCTCGAGGAGCGGGAAGGCTACACCTTC.

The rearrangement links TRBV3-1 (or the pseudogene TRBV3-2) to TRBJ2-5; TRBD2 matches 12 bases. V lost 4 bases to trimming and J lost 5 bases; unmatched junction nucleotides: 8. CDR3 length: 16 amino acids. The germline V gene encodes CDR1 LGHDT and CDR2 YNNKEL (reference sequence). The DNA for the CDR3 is TGTGCCAGCAGCCCCCTAGCGGGAGGGCCGATTGAGACCCAGTACTTC. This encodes CASSPLAGGPIETQYF.

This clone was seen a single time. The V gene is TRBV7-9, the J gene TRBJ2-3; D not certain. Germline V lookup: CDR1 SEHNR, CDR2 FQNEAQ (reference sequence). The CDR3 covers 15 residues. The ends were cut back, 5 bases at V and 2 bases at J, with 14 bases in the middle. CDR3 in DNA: TGTGCCAGCAGCCTACTCAGCCGACTCACAGATACGCAGTATTTT. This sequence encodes CASSLLSRLTDTQYF.

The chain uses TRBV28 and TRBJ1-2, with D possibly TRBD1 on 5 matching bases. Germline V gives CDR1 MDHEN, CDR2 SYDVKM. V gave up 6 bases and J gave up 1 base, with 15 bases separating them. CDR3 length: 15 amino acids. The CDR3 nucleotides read TGTGCCAGCAGGCCACCCGGGGGGAATAACTATGGCTACACCTTC. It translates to CASRPPGGNNYGYTF.

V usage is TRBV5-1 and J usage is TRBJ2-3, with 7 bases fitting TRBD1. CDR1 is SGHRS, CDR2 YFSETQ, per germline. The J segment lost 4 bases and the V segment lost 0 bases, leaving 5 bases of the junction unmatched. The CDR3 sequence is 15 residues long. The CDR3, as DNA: TGCGCCAGCAGCTTGGCACAGGGGCGCCCAGATACGCAGTATTTT. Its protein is CASSLAQGRPDTQYF.

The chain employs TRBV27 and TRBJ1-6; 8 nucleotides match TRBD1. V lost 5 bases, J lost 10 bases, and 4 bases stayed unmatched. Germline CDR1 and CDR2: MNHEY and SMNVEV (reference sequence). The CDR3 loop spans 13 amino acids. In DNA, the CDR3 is TGTGCCAGCAGTACAACAGGGGGATCACCCCTCCACTTT. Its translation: CASSTTGGSPLHF.